A single sample is the source of the 24 T cell receptor beta chains below, sequenced in a study of T cell changes during pregnancy in multiple sclerosis. The protocol was immunoSEQ multiplex PCR, while the TCRdb copy is restricted to in-frame clones and leaves out a portion. Among approximately 100,000 clones, around 93% were seen once, and the ten largest hold approximately 1.5%. The specimen comprised peripheral blood, sampled after pregnancy. The receptor source for this set is a female donor with multiple sclerosis, enrolled in a pregnancy study.

The CDR3: CATRRRHGMNTGELFF. The CDR3 DNA reads as TGCGCCACCAGGAGACGTCACGGGATGAACACCGGGGAGCTGTTTTTT. The chain has TRBV10-1 and TRBJ2-2; TRBD2 is a possible D gene (5 bases). Germline CDR1 WNHNN, CDR2 SYGVQD (reference sequence). The CDR3 is 16 residues long. V dropped 10 bases and J dropped 1 base, with 19 bases sitting between them.

The chain employs TRBV28 and TRBJ2-2; tentatively, D is TRBD2 (6 bases). CDR1 MDHEN and CDR2 SYDVKM come from the germline V gene. This CDR3 has 15 amino acids. Trimming shortened V by 8 bases and J by 1 base, and 14 bases separated the two germline ends. CDR3 sequence (DNA): TGTGCCAGCGATGTCGCGGGGCAGAACACCGGGGAGCTGTTTTTT. Protein sequence: CASDVAGQNTGELFF.

The chain joins TRBV5-1 to TRBJ2-5; 7 positions agree with TRBD1. Losses at the gene ends were 2 bases for V and 2 bases for J; bases not matched to a gene: 0. CDR1 SGHRS and CDR2 YFSETQ come from the germline V gene. The CDR3 is made up of 13 amino acids. The CDR3, as DNA: TGCGCCAGCAGCTTCAGGGGGCAAGAGACCCAGTACTTC. Translated: CASSFRGQETQYF.

J is TRBJ1-3 and V is TRBV5-1; 8 nucleotides agree with TRBD1. Looked up from germline, CDR1 is SGHRS and CDR2 is YFSETQ. This CDR3 region has 15 residues. Trimming removed 3 bases from V and 4 bases from J; junction bases left unmatched: 6. The CDR3, as DNA: TGCGCCAGCAGCTCGGACAGGGCGGCCGGAAACACCATATATTTT. Its protein is CASSSDRAAGNTIYF.

This clone has a handful of counts. The chain joins TRBV11-3 to TRBJ1-6, with 7 nucleotides matching TRBD1. This CDR3 contains 13 residues. Unmatched junction bases numbered 5, after V lost 4 bases and J lost 11 bases. Germline CDR1 and CDR2: SGHNT and YENEEA. CDR3 sequence (DNA): TGTGCCAGCAGCTCCCTCACAGGGGCACCCCTCCACTTT. Translation gives CASSSLTGAPLHF.

The chain couples TRBV28 to TRBJ1-5; weak D call: TRBD1 (5 bases). This CDR3 has 13 amino acids. Germline V gene lookup returns CDR1 MDHEN and CDR2 SYDVKM. Trimming took off 7 bases at V and 6 bases at J, with 13 bases between the two ends. CDR3 in amino acids: CASISGGSQPQHF. In DNA, the CDR3 is TGTGCCAGCATCTCTGGGGGGTCTCAGCCCCAGCATTTT.

The chain links TRBV5-4 to TRBJ2-5; D is unclear. This CDR3 is built from 13 residues. The ends were cut back, 0 bases at V and 3 bases at J, with 6 bases in the middle. Germline CDR1 is SGHNT and CDR2 is YYREEE (reference sequence). The CDR3 DNA reads TGTGCCAGCAGCTTGGGACTGGAAGAGACCCAGTACTTC. Its translation: CASSLGLEETQYF.

The chain employs TRBV19 and TRBJ2-2; 10 bases match TRBD1. Trimming removed 7 bases from V and 8 bases from J; junction bases left unmatched: 13. Germline-derived CDR1 and CDR2 are LNHDA and SQIVND (reference sequence). CDR3 length: 16 amino acids. The CDR3 is CASTYRDRGEGGELFF. CDR3 DNA: TGTGCCAGTACCTACCGGGACAGGGGCGAAGGAGGGGAGCTGTTTTTT.

The V and J genes are TRBV7-3 and TRBJ2-3; TRBD2 matches 7 bases. Trimming removed 1 base from V and 3 bases from J; junction bases left unmatched: 7. The CDR3 spans 16 residues. CDR1 is SGHTA and CDR2 is FQGTGA in the germline V gene. The CDR3 region has the DNA TGTGCCAGCAGCTTAAGCTGGGCTAGCGGTACAGATACGCAGTATTTT. The encoded protein is CASSLSWASGTDTQYF.

V and J are TRBV6-1 and TRBJ1-1; D is possibly TRBD1 (5 bases). The CDR3 spans 16 residues. Per the germline V gene, CDR1 is MNHNS and CDR2 is SASEGT. The V and J ends lost 1 base and 0 bases respectively, with 12 bases between them. CDR3 amino acids: CASSEGVGHMNTEAFF. The CDR3, as DNA: TGTGCCAGCAGTGAAGGGGTGGGGCACATGAACACTGAAGCTTTCTTT.

This chain joins TRBV7-8 and TRBJ1-3, with D uncertain. This CDR3 region has 16 residues. V was trimmed by 1 base and J by 4 bases, leaving 14 bases between them. CDR1 SGHVS and CDR2 FQNEAQ come from the germline V gene. The CDR3 coding sequence is TGTGCCAGCAGCTTAGTCGCGGGAAGTGGAGGAAACACCATATATTTT. Residues: CASSLVAGSGGNTIYF. The full variable domain, with the rest looked up from reference TRBV7-8 and TRBJ1-3, is GAGVSQSPRYKVAKRGQDVALRCDPISGHVSLFWYQQALGQGPEFLTYFQNEAQLDKSGLPSDRFFAERPEGSVSTLKIQRTQQEDSAVYLCASSLVAGSGGNTIYFGEGSWLTVV.

The table lists this clone with a count of one. The chain joins TRBV7-9 to TRBJ1-4, with D possibly TRBD1 on 5 matching bases. The CDR3 is 13 amino acids. Per the germline V gene, CDR1 is SEHNR and CDR2 is FQNEAQ (reference sequence). V lost 5 bases, J lost 4 bases, and 8 bases lay in between. In nucleotides, the CDR3 is TGTGCCAGCAGCGCAGACAGTAATGAAAAACTGTTTTTT. It specifies CASSADSNEKLFF.

This rearrangement joins TRBV5-1 to TRBJ2-2, with 8 bases matching TRBD2. The germline gives CDR1 SGHRS, CDR2 YFSETQ. The CDR3 contains 14 residues. V was pared by 7 bases and J by 0 bases, with 2 bases of the junction left unmatched. The chain's CDR3 is CASFGGANTGELFF. The CDR3 DNA is TGCGCCAGCTTCGGGGGGGCGAACACCGGGGAGCTGTTTTTT.

The table lists this clone with a count of one. This sequence joins TRBV13 and TRBJ2-3; tentative D call: TRBD2 (5 bases). Germline CDR1 PRHDT, CDR2 FYEKMQ (reference sequence). The CDR3 extends over 12 amino acids. The V gene lost 5 bases and the J gene lost 5 bases, with 8 bases spanning the gap. CDR3 sequence (DNA): TGTGCCAGCAGCCGGGAAGGAGATACGCAGTATTTT. It specifies CASSREGDTQYF.

The gene calls are TRBV7-8 and TRBJ2-7; TRBD1 aligns across 7 bases. Germline V gene data show CDR1 as SGHVS and CDR2 as FQNEAQ. The CDR3 has 15 amino acids. J was trimmed by 0 bases and V by 4 bases; bases with no gene match: 6. The CDR3: CASSSMRDSSYEQYF. CDR3 nucleotides: TGTGCCAGCAGCTCGATGAGGGACAGCTCCTACGAGCAGTACTTC.

The V gene is TRBV6-1, the J gene TRBJ1-1; D is possibly TRBD1 (5 bases). CDR1 and CDR2 (germline): MNHNS, SASEGT. The CDR3 runs 15 residues. V lost 3 bases and J 4 bases, leaving 15 bases between the germline ends. The CDR3 DNA reads as TGTGCCAGCAGTGAGGAGGCGGGGGTCGGCACTGAAGCTTTCTTT. Amino acid sequence: CASSEEAGVGTEAFF.

V usage is TRBV2 and J usage is TRBJ2-7; possibly TRBD1 for D (7 bases). Germline V gives CDR1 SNHLY, CDR2 FYNNEI. V lost 4 bases, J lost 3 bases, and 13 bases lay in between. CDR3 length: 14 amino acids. The CDR3 is CASSVEGAGYEQYF. The CDR3, as DNA: TGTGCCAGCAGTGTGGAGGGGGCCGGCTACGAGCAGTACTTC.

The genes are TRBV15 and TRBJ2-3; 8 nucleotides match TRBD2. The CDR3 loop spans 16 amino acids. Trimming took 1 base from V and 3 from J; bases not matched to a gene: 6. The germline CDR1 and CDR2 sequences are LNHNV and YYDKDF (reference sequence). This chain's CDR3 is CATSRVFLAGTDTQYF. The CDR3 nucleotides are TGTGCCACCAGCAGAGTTTTTTTAGCGGGAACAGATACGCAGTATTTT.

The rearrangement uses TRBV10-3 and TRBJ1-4; 9 nucleotides agree with TRBD1. There are 13 residues in the CDR3. The germline V gene encodes CDR1 ENHRY and CDR2 SYGVKD. Trimming took 8 bases from V and 5 from J; bases not matched to a gene: 3. In DNA, the CDR3 is TGTGCCATCCGGGACAGGGAAAATGAAAAACTGTTTTTT. Its translation is CAIRDRENEKLFF.

The chain joins TRBV21-1 to TRBJ2-5; the table's D call, TRBD1, has no DNA check behind it. TRBV21-1 is reported as a pseudogene. This CDR3 contains 14 residues. CDR3 sequence reads: CAGSPKGQQETQYF. For the CDR3, the DNA is TGTGCCGGGTCCCCTAAAGGACAGCAAGAGACCCAGTACTTC.

This chain uses TRBV27 with TRBJ2-7, with TRBD1 matching over 8 bases. From germline, CDR1 is MNHEY and CDR2 SMNVEV (reference sequence). The trim removed 2 bases at V and 4 bases at J, leaving 10 bases unmatched. This CDR3 is built from 16 residues. The CDR3 DNA is TGTGCCAGCAGTTTAGCAGGCGGACAGGGACTGTACGAGCAGTACTTC. This sequence encodes CASSLAGGQGLYEQYF.

A few counts support this clone. V is TRBV6-6 and J is TRBJ1-2; possibly TRBD1 for D (5 bases). Looked up from germline, CDR1 is MNHNY and CDR2 is SVGAGI (reference sequence). V was clipped by 7 bases and J by 7 bases, with 16 bases between them. The CDR3 loop spans 13 amino acids. For the CDR3, the DNA is TGTGCCAGCACCCTCCAGGGTCCGTTTGGCTACACCTTC. It yields the protein CASTLQGPFGYTF.

The chain combines TRBV2 with TRBJ2-3; 10 bases line up with TRBD1. This CDR3 spans 14 amino acids. Germline CDR1 and CDR2: SNHLY and FYNNEI. The V segment lost 5 bases and the J segment 5 bases; nucleotides outside the gene matches: 4. CDR3 in amino acids: CASSPTGGGDTQYF. CDR3 DNA: TGTGCCAGCAGTCCGACAGGGGGCGGAGATACGCAGTATTTT. The full variable domain, with the rest looked up from reference TRBV2 and TRBJ2-3, is EPEVTQTPSHQVTQMGQEVILRCVPISNHLYFYWYRQILGQKVEFLVSFYNNEISEKSEIFDDQFSVERPDGSNFTLKIRSTKLEDSAMYFCASSPTGGGDTQYFGPGTRLTVL.

The genes are TRBV9 and TRBJ1-2; no clear D. Germline-derived CDR1 and CDR2 are SGDLS and YYNGEE. The ends were cut back, 5 bases at V and 2 bases at J, with 7 bases in the middle. The CDR3 sequence is 12 residues long. CDR3 region: CASSSGNYGYTF. In DNA, the CDR3 is TGTGCCAGCAGTTCGGGGAACTATGGCTACACCTTC.